This T cell receptor (beta chain) was sequenced in a study of T cell responses to AZD1222 COVID-19 vaccine. Study-level findings and limits: A rise in Spike-specific TCR breadth and depth followed two AZD1222 doses.

Second-dose timings of about 4 or about 12 weeks were pooled. On this clone: Its antigen is unknown.

Method: immunoSEQ multiplex PCR; TCRdb's copy keeps in-frame clones and lacks some. The sample contains around 150,000 clones, approximately 92% of which appear only once. Sequencing used peripheral blood, obtained 28 days after the second AZD1222 dose. The TCR originated in an adult who received the AZD1222 COVID-19 vaccine.

The CDR3 sequence: CASKKTGGIGYTF. CDR3 DNA sequence: TGTGCCAGCAAAAAAACAGGGGGAATTGGCTACACCTTC. The chain is built from TRBV11-2 and TRBJ1-2; 8 bases align to TRBD1. V dropped 7 bases and J dropped 7; count of bases not matched to a gene: 8. In germline, CDR1 is SGHAT, CDR2 FQNNGV. The CDR3 is 13 amino acids.